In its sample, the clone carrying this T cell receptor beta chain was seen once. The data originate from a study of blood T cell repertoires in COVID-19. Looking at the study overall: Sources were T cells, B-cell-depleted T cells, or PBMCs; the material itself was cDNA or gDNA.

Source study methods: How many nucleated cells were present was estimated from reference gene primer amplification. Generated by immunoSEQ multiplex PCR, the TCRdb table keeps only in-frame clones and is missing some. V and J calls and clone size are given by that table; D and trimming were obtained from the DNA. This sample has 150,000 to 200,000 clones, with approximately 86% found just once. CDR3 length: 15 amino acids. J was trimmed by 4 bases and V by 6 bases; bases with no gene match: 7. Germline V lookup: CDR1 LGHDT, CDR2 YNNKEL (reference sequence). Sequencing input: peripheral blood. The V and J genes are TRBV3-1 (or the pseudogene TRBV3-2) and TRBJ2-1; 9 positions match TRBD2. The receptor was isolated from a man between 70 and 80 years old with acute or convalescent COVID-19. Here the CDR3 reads CASRSTSGYYNEQFF. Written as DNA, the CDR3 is TGTGCCAGCAGATCCACTAGCGGGTATTACAATGAGCAGTTCTTC.